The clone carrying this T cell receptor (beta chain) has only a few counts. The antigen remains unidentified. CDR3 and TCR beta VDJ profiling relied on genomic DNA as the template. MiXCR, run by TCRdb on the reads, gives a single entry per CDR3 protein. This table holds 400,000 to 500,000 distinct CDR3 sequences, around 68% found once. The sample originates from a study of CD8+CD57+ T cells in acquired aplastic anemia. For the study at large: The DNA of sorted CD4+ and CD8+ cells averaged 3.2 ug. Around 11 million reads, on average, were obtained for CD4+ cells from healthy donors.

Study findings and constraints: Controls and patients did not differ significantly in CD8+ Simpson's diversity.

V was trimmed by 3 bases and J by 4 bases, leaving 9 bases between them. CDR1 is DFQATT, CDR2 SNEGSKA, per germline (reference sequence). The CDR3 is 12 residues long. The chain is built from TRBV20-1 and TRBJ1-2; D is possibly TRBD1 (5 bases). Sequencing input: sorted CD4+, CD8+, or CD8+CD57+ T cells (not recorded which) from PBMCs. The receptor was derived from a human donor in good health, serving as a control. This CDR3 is CSARGVGYGYTF. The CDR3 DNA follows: TGCAGTGCTAGGGGGGTAGGCTATGGCTACACCTTC.